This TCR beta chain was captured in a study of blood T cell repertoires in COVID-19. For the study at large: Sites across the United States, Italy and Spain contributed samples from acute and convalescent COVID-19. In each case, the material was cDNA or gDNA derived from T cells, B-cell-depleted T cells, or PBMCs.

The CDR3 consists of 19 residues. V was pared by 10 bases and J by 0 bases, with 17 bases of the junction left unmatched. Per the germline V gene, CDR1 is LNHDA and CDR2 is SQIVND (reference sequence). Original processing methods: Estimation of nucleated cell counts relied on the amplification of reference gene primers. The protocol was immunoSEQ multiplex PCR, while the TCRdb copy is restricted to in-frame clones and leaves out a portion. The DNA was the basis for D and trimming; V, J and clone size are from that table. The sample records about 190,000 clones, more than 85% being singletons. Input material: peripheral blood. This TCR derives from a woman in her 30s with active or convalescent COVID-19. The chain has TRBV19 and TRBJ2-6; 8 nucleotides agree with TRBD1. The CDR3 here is CATYPRGLSLPSGANVLTF. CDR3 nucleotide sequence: TGTGCCACCTACCCCAGGGGGCTTAGCTTACCCTCTGGGGCCAACGTCCTGACTTTC.